This T cell receptor beta chain emerged from a study of T cells after yellow fever vaccination. A process of 5'RACE template switching, which added a universal primer site and UMIs, was used to make TCR cDNA. A single record per CDR3 protein comes from TCRdb applying MiXCR to the 5' RACE reads. The table lists roughly 96,000 distinct CDR3 sequences, over 8% of them singletons. Overall study results and limits: Contamination by abundant bulk-population clonotypes could be present in FACS-sorted repertoires. On re-exposure, the response was weaker but peaked faster, at day 5 versus 15. Post-booster repertoires again held most primary-vaccination clones (roughly 96% CD4, just under 90% CD8).

This clonotype was found a few times. The sequence was collected from a man aged 18 to 29 who received the YFV17D yellow fever vaccine. Specimen: CD8+ T cells not binding an NS4B(214-222) dextramer, sorted from PBMCs, collected around 15 days after the first yellow fever vaccination.

CDR3 protein: CATSDSGTSGYNEQFF. DNA of the CDR3: TGTGCCACCAGTGATTCCGGGACTAGCGGATACAATGAGCAGTTCTTC. The chain couples TRBV24-1 to TRBJ2-1; 11 bases are a match to TRBD2. J gave up 4 bases and V 2 bases, and 3 bases lay outside the gene matches. Germline V CDR1 and CDR2: KGHDR, SFDVKD. The CDR3 has 16 residues.